This T cell receptor beta chain comes out of a study of cytomegalovirus exposure and HLA in healthy donors. In germline, CDR1 is GTSNPN, CDR2 SVGIG (reference sequence). This CDR3 has 15 residues. Deletions cut 3 bases from V and 6 bases from J, with 18 bases between. The PCR ran on 60 Vbeta and 13 Jbeta primers. TCRdb's table, derived via immunoSEQ multiplex PCR, lists solely in-frame clones and lacks some. The sample is made up of 95,000 to 150,000 clones, and the top ten hold around 2.7% of it. The sequenced sample consisted of PBMCs. This clonotype was sampled from a man aged 25 to 40 in good health and CMV-seronegative. V is TRBV30 and J is TRBJ2-1; possible D gene TRBD1, 5 bases. The CDR3 sequence is CAWSHFGQKGNEQFF. CDR3 sequence (DNA): TGTGCCTGGAGCCATTTTGGACAAAAAGGCAATGAGCAGTTCTTC.